These 9 T cell receptor beta chains were all obtained from the same sample, sequenced in a study of T cells in Graves' hyperthyroidism and ophthalmopathy. The source material, RNA transcripts, was used to amplify TCR beta CDR3 regions. First-round RT-PCR with HTBI primers amplified the TCR CDR3 region. MiXCR was run by TCRdb on the multiplex PCR reads, yielding one entry per CDR3 protein. The repertoire has 690,000 or so distinct CDR3 sequences, about 17% of them found once; the top ten carry over 15%. Sequencing input: blood. These receptor sequences come from a woman aged 50 to 65 with Graves' hyperthyroidism that later progressed to Graves' ophthalmopathy.

The chain links TRBV28 to TRBJ2-1; 13 bases fit TRBD2. Per the germline V gene, CDR1 is MDHEN and CDR2 is SYDVKM. The V segment lost 6 bases and the J segment 2 bases; nucleotides outside the gene matches: 4. The CDR3 loop spans 16 amino acids. This CDR3 reads CASSWGTSGTYNEQFF. CDR3 DNA sequence: TGTGCCAGCAGCTGGGGGACTAGCGGGACCTACAATGAGCAGTTCTTC.

V usage is TRBV6-1 and J usage is TRBJ2-1, with 7 bases aligning to TRBD2. The CDR3 runs 16 residues. From germline, CDR1 is MNHNS and CDR2 SASEGT. Unmatched junction bases numbered 14, after V lost 7 bases and J lost 5 bases. CDR3 sequence (DNA): TGTGCCAGCACCCGCTATCTATGGGAGGGGAACAATGAGCAGTTCTTC. It specifies CASTRYLWEGNNEQFF.

This clonotype was picked up a small number of times. This chain uses TRBV6-5 with TRBJ2-5, with 9 nucleotides matching TRBD2. J was trimmed by 1 base and V by 4 bases; bases with no gene match: 7. Per germline, CDR1 MNHEY and CDR2 SVGAGI. This CDR3 has 16 residues. Written as DNA, the CDR3 is TGTGCCAGCAGTTCCTTAGCGGGGGTTACCCAAGAGACCCAGTACTTC. Translated: CASSSLAGVTQETQYF.

V usage is TRBV14 and J usage is TRBJ1-2; unclear D gene. The CDR3 has 13 amino acids. V shed 0 bases and J shed 6 bases, with 8 bases lying between them. Germline assignment: CDR1 SGHDN and CDR2 FVKESK. The DNA for the CDR3 is TGTGCCAGCAGCCAAGAATTGACGGATGGCTACACCTTC. It is translated as CASSQELTDGYTF.

The sample holds a few counts of this clonotype. The CDR3 spells CASWGGDTDTQYF. In nucleotides, the CDR3 is TGTGCCAGCTGGGGCGGGGACACAGATACGCAGTATTTT. The V call is TRBV12-3 or TRBV12-4, the J call TRBJ2-3, with D tentatively TRBD2 (6 bases). Trimming removed 8 bases at V and 2 bases at J, with 11 bases between. The CDR3 totals 13 residues.

The V call is TRBV6-2 or TRBV6-3, the J call TRBJ2-3, with D maybe TRBD1 (6 bases). Germline values: CDR1 MNHEY, CDR2 SVGEGT. The CDR3 covers 11 residues. Deletions cut 4 bases from V and 8 bases from J, with 7 bases between. The CDR3 DNA sequence: TGTGCCAGCAGTTCAGGGGTTACGCAGTATTTT. Translated, it gives CASSSGVTQYF.

With respect to this clonotype: The junction and the germline gene differ at one end; a read error may be behind it. The gene calls are TRBV3-1 and TRBJ2-3; 8 positions match TRBD1. The CDR3 loop spans 15 amino acids. From germline, CDR1 is LGHDT and CDR2 YNNKEL (reference sequence). The CDR3 bases are TGTGCCAGCAGCCGCGGGACAGGACGCACAGATACGCAGTGTTTT. Its translation: CASSRGTGRTDTQCF.

The CDR3 coding sequence is TGTGCCAGCAGTGAAGTCCTTAGGGGAAACACCGGGGAGCTGTTTTTT. It translates to CASSEVLRGNTGELFF. J is TRBJ2-2 and V is TRBV2; D is perhaps TRBD1 (5 bases). Germline-derived CDR1 and CDR2 are SNHLY and FYNNEI. The V end was cut by 1 base, the J end by 2 bases, with 11 bases between. This CDR3 spans 16 amino acids.

This clonotype appeared a few times. This sequence joins TRBV27 and TRBJ2-2; D may be TRBD2 (5 bases). The CDR3 sequence is 15 residues long. CDR1 and CDR2 from the germline V gene are MNHEY and SMNVEV (reference sequence). Trimming left V 2 bases short and J 6 bases short, with 13 bases between. The CDR3 coding sequence is TGTGCCAGCAGTTTAAGTGGACTTGGCGCCGGGGAGCTGTTTTTT. Translation: CASSLSGLGAGELFF.